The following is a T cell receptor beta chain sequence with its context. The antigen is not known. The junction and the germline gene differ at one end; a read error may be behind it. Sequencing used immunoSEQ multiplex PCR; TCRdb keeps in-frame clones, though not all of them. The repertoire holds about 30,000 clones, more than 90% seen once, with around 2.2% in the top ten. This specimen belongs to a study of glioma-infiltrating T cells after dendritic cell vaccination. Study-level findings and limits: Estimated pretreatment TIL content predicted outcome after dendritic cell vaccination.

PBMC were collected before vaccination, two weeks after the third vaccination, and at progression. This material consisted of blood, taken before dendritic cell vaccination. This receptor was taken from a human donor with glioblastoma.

The CDR3 region is CASSLLGDRGLETQYF. In DNA form, the CDR3 reads TGTGCTAGCAGCTTATTAGGGGACAGGGGGTTGGAGACCCAGTACTTC. V and J are TRBV7-7 and TRBJ2-5; 11 bases align to TRBD1. Looked up from germline, CDR1 is SSHAT and CDR2 is FNYEAQ (reference sequence). This CDR3 comprises 16 residues. The entire variable domain, with the rest obtained from reference TRBV7-7 and TRBJ2-5, is as follows: GAGVSQSPRYKVTKRGQDVTLRCDPISSHATLYWYQQALGQGPEFLTYFNYEAQPDKSGLPSDRFSAERPEGSISTLTIQRTEQRDSAMYRCASSLLGDRGLETQYFGPGTRLLVL.